This T cell receptor beta chain was captured by sequencing in a study of shared clonotypes between healthy human individuals (dated by TCRdb to 2018 to 2020). Regarding the complete study: The cohort included three men and a couple of women between 18 and 49 years of age. To estimate repertoire size and how much clonotypes are shared between individuals, the study performed deep sequencing of blood TCR repertoires from a few healthy adults. To increase sequencing depth and limit assay-specific biases, TCR repertoire library preparation and sequencing were carried out by different laboratories using diverse techniques. Each donor's leukapheresis produced roughly between about 0.85 and 10 billion PBMCs. Study-wide conclusions, independent of this receptor: The small number of donors limited the genetic and exposure-history diversity represented. Sampling was limited to blood, and TCR repertoires in tissue likely differ from TCR repertoires in blood. Pairwise subsampling led to the expectation that sequencing depth would affect the degree of clonotype sharing among donors.

Donors were healthy HIV-negative adults with no recently reported acute infections or vaccinations. Only Caucasian adults living in Nashville, Tennessee, USA were represented among the donors. For unsorted samples, tens of millions of PBMCs were counted and genomic DNA was extracted with the QIAamp DNA Blood Mini kit. Blood was collected by leukapheresis, and PBMCs were isolated by Ficoll-Histopaque density gradient centrifugation and then cryopreserved in liquid nitrogen vapor phase. From V the trimming removes 5 bases and from J it removes 1 base, while the gene matches leave 2 bases of the junction unaccounted for. From the cysteine through the phenylalanine, the CDR3 covers 14 amino acids. Kept here is only the CDR3 DNA, which spans 42 bases and is read in frame from base 1. The germline V gene (reference sequence) yields SEHNR for CDR1 and FQNEAQ for CDR2. This clone was observed many times. It lacks a known antigen. There are no base qualities to consult, and no much larger clone falls within one base. This specimen includes other DNA sequences encoding the same CDR3.

Using the deep immunoSEQ assay, TCR CDR3 regions were amplified from genomic DNA by multiplex PCR. For each cell subset, the extracted genomic DNA was distributed evenly across all wells of several immunoSEQ 96-well plates, and each plate served as one replicate. For unsorted PBMC, each replicate PCR was loaded with roughly 330 ng genomic DNA, equivalent to about 30,000 T cell genomes. Genomic DNA from unsorted PBMC was sequenced over ten immunoSEQ deep assay plates. The purified libraries were quantified using a Qubit 3.0 fluorometer, sized with a Bioanalyzer 2100, and then quantified again using the KAPA Library Quantification kit. Every immunoSEQ 96-well plate was sequenced on a separate single-read 150-cycle Illumina NextSeq 550 flow cell. Turning to the authors' computational methods: Because the immunoSEQ output included only junctional sequences and no quality scores, the filtering could not be the same as the filtering used for full-length reads. To assign V/J genes and CDR3, sequences were annotated using PyIR, a Python wrapper for IgBLAST v1.9, with IMGT germline references. Reads with weak V/J assignments (E-value above 1e-6), missing CDR3, stop codons, out-of-frame junctions, or ambiguous translated residues were removed. A V3J clonotype was defined by an identical inferred V gene, J gene, and CDR3 amino acid sequence. Percentage overlap between repertoires was computed as shared unique clonotypes divided by the size of the smaller repertoire. RTK rarefaction, the Chao1 estimator, and Recon v2.1 estimates of unobserved clonotypes were used to assess repertoire richness. The immuneACCESS repertoire file appears here via TCRdb, limited to in-frame rearrangements. These files lack a portion of the clones; in checked studies, under half of the deficit traces to unresolved V genes, and the cause of the others is not known. That table gives V, J and clone size, and the DNA gave D and trimming. The table for this sample lists around 440,000 clones; around 77% of them were counted only once. Around 12% of the sample is taken by the ten largest.

The specimen was PBMCs. This TCR was sampled from a middle-aged woman in good health. Some clones in this sample may be carry-over from other donors' samples. The sequence links TRBV7-9 to TRBJ1-3; 7 bases in the junction line up with TRBD1. The DNA sequence follows: TGTGCCAGCAGCCGGGACAGTTCTGGAAACACCATATATTTT. Translated, this gives CASSRDSSGNTIYF.